One and the same sample provided the 22 T cell receptor beta chains below, sequenced in a study of CD4 and CD8 cells across lung adenocarcinoma regions. TCRdb recomputed calls from the PCR reads with MiXCR, one row per CDR3 protein. Of 16,000 or so distinct CDR3 sequences in the sample, roughly 51% were seen once. What was sequenced was CD8+ T cells from the center of a lung tumor. These receptors were collected from a female donor with lung adenocarcinoma. The CD4 and CD8 labels of this study may be unreliable.

This clonotype was seen a few times. This chain connects TRBV6-2 or TRBV6-3 to TRBJ2-3; 12 bases fit TRBD2. The trim removed 6 bases at V and 3 bases at J, leaving 10 bases unmatched. Germline loops: CDR1 MNHEY, CDR2 SVGEGT. The CDR3 spans 17 residues. The CDR3 coding sequence is TGTGCCAGCAGCCCACACCGGACTAGCGGGGCTACAGATACGCAGTATTTT. The encoded protein is CASSPHRTSGATDTQYF.

This clonotype was detected a few times. V gene TRBV10-2 combines with J gene TRBJ2-5; 7 bases match TRBD2. CDR1 and CDR2 (germline): WSHSY, SAAADI. The CDR3 totals 13 residues. V trimming: 8 bases; J trimming: 4 bases; junction bases outside the gene matches: 7. CDR3 loop: CASAGTTGETQYF. The DNA for the CDR3 is TGCGCCAGCGCCGGGACTACTGGAGAGACCCAGTACTTC.

Notes on this clonotype: Compared with germline, one end of the junction differs, possibly owing to a read error. The V call is TRBV4-1, the J call TRBJ2-3, with D possibly TRBD2 on 7 matching bases. Per germline, CDR1 MGHRA and CDR2 YSYEKL. The CDR3 covers 16 residues. DNA for the CDR3: TGCGCCAGCAGGGGAGGGGGGGGGGGAAACCCAGATACCCAGTATTTC. Its translation is CASRGGGGGNPDTQYF.

This clonotype occurred a few times. J is TRBJ2-7 and V is TRBV6-1; D is tentatively TRBD1 or TRBD2 (5 bases each). This CDR3 contains 14 residues. Germline CDR1 and CDR2: MNHNS and SASEGT. Trimming shortened V by 6 bases and J by 0 bases, and 12 bases separated the two germline ends. The CDR3 DNA sequence: TGTGCCAGCAGAAGCGAGGGGAGCTCCTACGAGCAGTACTTC. Its protein is CASRSEGSSYEQYF.

This rearrangement joins TRBV6-1 to TRBJ2-4, with D possibly called TRBD1 or TRBD2 (5 bases each). The germline gives CDR1 MNHNS, CDR2 SASEGT. Trimming stripped 11 bases from V and 13 bases from J, with 33 bases between. This CDR3 comprises 16 residues. The CDR3 region is CACRATGLRAKNTQYF. CDR3 bases: TGTGCCTGCCGTGCTACGGGGCTCCGAGCCAAAAACACGCAGTACTTC.

The rearrangement links TRBV10-2 to TRBJ2-1, with D possibly TRBD1 on 5 matching bases. The end of the DNA is better explained by TRBJ2-5, so the J call may be wrong. The CDR3 covers 17 residues. Per the germline V gene, CDR1 is WSHSY and CDR2 is SAAADI. The DNA for the CDR3 is TGCGCCAGCAGTGAGCTAGGGGCAGGGTCGTTCCAAGAGACCCAGTACTTC. Amino acids: CASSELGAGSFQETQYF.

This clonotype was observed a few times. The chain links TRBV4-1 to TRBJ2-4, with D perhaps TRBD2 (7 bases). This CDR3 is built from 18 residues. Germline CDR1 and CDR2: MGHRA and YSYEKL. V lost 1 base and J lost 13, with 29 bases in between. The CDR3 sequence: CASSQADGGRGATDTQYF. The CDR3, as DNA: TGCGCCAGCAGCCAAGCAGACGGGGGGCGGGGAGCCACAGACACGCAGTACTTC.

Of note for this clonotype: Sequence at one end of the junction differs from germline and may be a read error. The rearrangement joins TRBV10-3 to TRBJ2-5; 8 bases fit TRBD2. CDR3 length: 15 residues. Per germline, CDR1 ENHRY and CDR2 SYGVKD. The CDR3 bases are TGTGGCGGGGGGTACGGCGGCACTGACCAAGAGACGCAGTACTTC. It translates to CGGGYGGTDQETQYF.

This clonotype has ten or more counts. This chain uses TRBV6-5 with TRBJ2-6, with 8 bases fitting TRBD1. This CDR3 contains 17 residues. Germline V lookup: CDR1 MNHEY, CDR2 SVGAGI. Trimming cost V 7 bases and J 4 bases; bases outside gene matches: 12. CDR3 loop: CASTYSGGVGGANVLTF. The CDR3 DNA follows: TGTGCCAGCACCTACTCAGGGGGCGTAGGAGGGGCCAACGTCCTGACTTTC.

The rearrangement joins TRBV6-5 to TRBJ2-5; D may be TRBD1 (6 bases). The J call may not be correct, given that the DNA end is closer to TRBJ2-7. The length of the CDR3 is 13 residues. The germline CDR1 and CDR2 sequences are MNHEY and SVGAGI. The CDR3: CASSYTGTYEQYF. The DNA for the CDR3 is TGTGCCAGCAGTTATACAGGGACCTACGAGCAGTACTTC.

V and J are TRBV7-8 and TRBJ1-6; D perhaps matches TRBD1 (5 bases). The CDR3 is 16 amino acids. Trimming left V 5 bases short and J 0 bases short, with 11 bases between. In germline, CDR1 is SGHVS, CDR2 FQNEAQ. CDR3 sequence reads: CASSPRASSYNSPLHF. The CDR3 DNA sequence: TGTGCCAGCAGCCCCAGGGCGAGCTCCTATAATTCACCCCTCCACTTT. The variable domain in full, with the rest retrieved from reference TRBV7-8 and TRBJ1-6, is GAGVSQSPRYKVAKRGQDVALRCDPISGHVSLFWYQQALGQGPEFLTYFQNEAQLDKSGLPSDRFFAERPEGSVSTLKIQRTQQEDSAVYLCASSPRASSYNSPLHFGNGTRLTVT.

This clonotype is termed medium-sized (0.01 to 0.1%). The chain is built from TRBV10-1 and TRBJ2-5; 9 nucleotides agree with TRBD2. The CDR3 runs to 15 residues. From germline, CDR1 is WNHNN and CDR2 SYGVQD (reference sequence). The V segment lost 0 bases and the J segment 13 bases; nucleotides outside the gene matches: 12. DNA for the CDR3: TGCGCCAGCAGTGAGTCGGGGGGAGCGGGGGGCCGTCGGTACTTC. It is translated as CASSESGGAGGRRYF.

This clonotype was seen at least ten times. V gene TRBV6-1 combines with J gene TRBJ2-2, with 10 positions matching TRBD2. CDR3 length: 16 residues. Per the germline V gene, CDR1 is MNHNS and CDR2 is SASEGT. Trimming cost V 6 bases and J 6 bases; bases outside gene matches: 10. CDR3 DNA sequence: TGTGCCAGCAGGCCTCTAGCGGGGGTGGGTTCCGGGGAGCTGTTTTTT. It is translated as CASRPLAGVGSGELFF.

CDR3 loop: CASSWARRAEQFF. Here the CDR3 DNA reads TGTGCCAGCAGTTGGGCTAGGCGGGCTGAGCAGTTCTTC. J is TRBJ2-1 and V is TRBV6-5; TRBD2 is a possible D gene (5 bases). Germline V CDR1 and CDR2: MNHEY, SVGAGI. Trimming took 4 bases from V and 9 from J, leaving 13 bases between them. This CDR3 has 13 residues.

A word on this clonotype: Compared with germline, one end of the junction differs, possibly owing to a read error. The chain joins TRBV6-1 to TRBJ2-4; TRBD2 aligns across 8 bases. This CDR3 region has 15 residues. Germline CDR1 and CDR2: MNHNS and SASEGT. The CDR3 DNA is TGTGCCAGCAGTCCGGGGGGGGGGGGCCAAGATATGCAGTATTTC. Translation: CASSPGGGGQDMQYF.

With respect to this clonotype: A junction end diverges from the germline sequence, so it may reflect a read error. The V and J genes are TRBV6-5 and TRBJ2-3; D possibly corresponds to TRBD2 (6 bases). Germline-derived CDR1 and CDR2 are MNHEY and SVGAGI. There are 13 residues in the CDR3. CDR3 DNA: TGTGCCAGCAGTTACTCGGAGGGAGAGACGCAGTATTTC. This codes for CASSYSEGETQYF.

This chain connects TRBV6-5 to TRBJ2-7, with 9 positions matching TRBD2. This CDR3 region has 15 residues. The ends lost 6 bases at V and 2 bases at J; junction bases unmatched: 8. Per germline, CDR1 MNHEY and CDR2 SVGAGI. CDR3 DNA: TGTGCCAGCAGATTCTCCGGGACTAGCCCCTACGAGCAGTACTTC. It translates to CASRFSGTSPYEQYF.

The chain couples TRBV6-1 to TRBJ2-4, with D possibly being TRBD1 or TRBD2 (6 bases each). Germline V gene lookup returns CDR1 MNHNS and CDR2 SASEGT. This CDR3 has 17 residues. V shed 4 bases and J shed 13 bases, with 29 bases lying between them. CDR3 DNA: TGTGCCAGCAGTGCGGTACTCGGGGGCCCACACCAAGGGTCCCAGTACTTC. It specifies CASSAVLGGPHQGSQYF.

This sequence joins TRBV30 and TRBJ2-1; D gene uncertain. V was pared by 2 bases and J by 7 bases, with 9 bases between. This CDR3 is built from 12 residues. The germline CDR1 and CDR2 sequences are GTSNPN and SVGIG (reference sequence). CDR3 loop: CAWSSLVNEQFF. The CDR3 bases are TGTGCCTGGAGTAGCCTCGTTAATGAGCAGTTCTTC.

This clonotype was observed at least ten times. This chain links TRBV6-4 with TRBJ1-6, with D uncertain. V shed 6 bases and J shed 7 bases, with 10 bases lying between them. This CDR3 contains 13 residues. Germline CDR1 MRHNA, CDR2 SNTAGT. Written as DNA, the CDR3 is TGTGCCAGCAGCGAATGGAGAAATTCACCCCTCCACTTT. Translating gives CASSEWRNSPLHF.

The chain recombines TRBV12-3 or TRBV12-4 with TRBJ2-2; 14 nucleotides align to TRBD2. J was trimmed by 1 base and V by 5 bases; bases with no gene match: 6. The CDR3 covers 18 residues. The CDR3 sequence: CASSPGLAGGWNTGELFF. Written as DNA, the CDR3 is TGTGCCAGCAGTCCCGGACTAGCGGGGGGCTGGAACACCGGGGAGCTGTTTTTT.

A remark on this clonotype: Its ends do not fully match the called genes, so a read error is possible. This chain links TRBV24-1 with TRBJ2-4; D possibly matches TRBD1 or TRBD2 (5 bases each). The germline gives CDR1 KGHDR, CDR2 SFDVKD. This CDR3 is built from 14 residues. The CDR3 here is CATTGLCAKDMQYF. The CDR3 DNA reads as TGTGCCACCACGGGGCTGTGTGCCAAAGACATGCAGTACTTC.